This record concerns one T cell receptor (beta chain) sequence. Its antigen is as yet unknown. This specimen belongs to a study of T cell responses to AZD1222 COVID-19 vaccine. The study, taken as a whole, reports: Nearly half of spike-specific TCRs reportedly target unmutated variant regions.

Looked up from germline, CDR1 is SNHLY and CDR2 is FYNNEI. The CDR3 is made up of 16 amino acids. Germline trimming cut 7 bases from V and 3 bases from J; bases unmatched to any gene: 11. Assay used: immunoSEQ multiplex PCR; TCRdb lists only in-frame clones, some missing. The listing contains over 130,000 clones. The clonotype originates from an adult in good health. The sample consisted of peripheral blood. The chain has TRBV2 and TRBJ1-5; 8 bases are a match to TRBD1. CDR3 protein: CASMGTGLVLNQPQHF. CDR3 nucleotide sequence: TGTGCCAGCATGGGGACAGGCCTAGTCCTCAATCAGCCCCAGCATTTT. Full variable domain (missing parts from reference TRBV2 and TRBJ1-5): EPEVTQTPSHQVTQMGQEVILRCVPISNHLYFYWYRQILGQKVEFLVSFYNNEISEKSEIFDDQFSVERPDGSNFTLKIRSTKLEDSAMYFCASMGTGLVLNQPQHFGDGTRLSIL.